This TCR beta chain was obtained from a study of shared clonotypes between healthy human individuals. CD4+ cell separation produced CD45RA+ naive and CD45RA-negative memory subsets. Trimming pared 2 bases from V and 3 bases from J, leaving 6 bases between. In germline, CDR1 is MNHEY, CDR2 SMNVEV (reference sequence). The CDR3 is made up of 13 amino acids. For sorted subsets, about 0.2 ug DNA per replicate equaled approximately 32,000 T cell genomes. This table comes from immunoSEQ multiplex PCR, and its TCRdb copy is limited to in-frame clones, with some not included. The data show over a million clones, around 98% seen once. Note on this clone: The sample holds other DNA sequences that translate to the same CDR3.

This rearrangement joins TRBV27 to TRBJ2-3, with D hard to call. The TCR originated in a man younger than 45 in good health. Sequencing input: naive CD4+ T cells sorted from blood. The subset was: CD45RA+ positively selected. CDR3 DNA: TGTGCCAGCAGTTTACTAGGGACAGATACGCAGTATTTT. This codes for CASSLLGTDTQYF.